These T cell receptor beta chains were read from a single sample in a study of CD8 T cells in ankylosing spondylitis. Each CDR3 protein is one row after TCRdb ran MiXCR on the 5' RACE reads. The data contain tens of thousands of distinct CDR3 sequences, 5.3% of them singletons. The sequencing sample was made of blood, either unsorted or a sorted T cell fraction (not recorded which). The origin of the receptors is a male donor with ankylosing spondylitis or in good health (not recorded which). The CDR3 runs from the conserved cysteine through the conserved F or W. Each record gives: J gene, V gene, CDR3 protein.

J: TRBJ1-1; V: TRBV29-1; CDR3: CSAAGFLETEAFF
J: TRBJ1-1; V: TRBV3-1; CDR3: CASSENLGVRTEAFF
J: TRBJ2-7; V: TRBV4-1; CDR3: CASSHPSGYEQYF
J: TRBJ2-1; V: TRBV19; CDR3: CATRAGTGTNEQFF
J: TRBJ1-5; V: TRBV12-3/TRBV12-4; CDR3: CASSLGRNSNQPQHF
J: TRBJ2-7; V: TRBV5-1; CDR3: CASSLALGAGSEQYF
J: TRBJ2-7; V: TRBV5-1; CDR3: CASSLTRPYEQYF
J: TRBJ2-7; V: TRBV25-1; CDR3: CASTNRQGYEQYF
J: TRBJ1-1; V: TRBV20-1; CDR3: CSGKAGENTEAFF
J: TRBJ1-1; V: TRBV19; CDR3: CASSPDIYTEAFF
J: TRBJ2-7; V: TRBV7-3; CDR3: CASSFKSGPYEQYF
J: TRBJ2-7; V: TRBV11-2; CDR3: CASSYLTAGYEQYF
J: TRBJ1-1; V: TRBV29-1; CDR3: CSAGMGREAFF
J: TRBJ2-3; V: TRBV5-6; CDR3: CASSYSNPVLITDTQYF
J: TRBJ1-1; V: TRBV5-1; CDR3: CASSLRDSRTNTEAFF
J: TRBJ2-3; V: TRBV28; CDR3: CASSLYRGYTGDTQYF
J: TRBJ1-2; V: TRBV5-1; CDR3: CASSLGWDLTAPTHTIGYTF
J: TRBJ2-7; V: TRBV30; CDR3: CAWSEGGDSYEQYF
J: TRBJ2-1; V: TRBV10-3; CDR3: CAISSTDNEQFF
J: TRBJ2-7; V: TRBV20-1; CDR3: CSFRGQSPGLAILTYEQYF
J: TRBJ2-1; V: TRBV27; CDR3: CASSQNLLAGGNNEQFF
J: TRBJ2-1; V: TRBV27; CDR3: CASSWGTGVHNEQFF
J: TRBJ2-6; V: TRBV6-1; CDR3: CASRPGSGANVLTF
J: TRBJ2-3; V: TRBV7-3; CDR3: CASSPRGGLVDTQYF
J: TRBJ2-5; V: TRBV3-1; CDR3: CASSHPGEINQETQYF
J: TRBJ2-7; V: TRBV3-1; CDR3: CASSRDTTYEQYF
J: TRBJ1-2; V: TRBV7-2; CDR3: CASSQRLGANYGYTF
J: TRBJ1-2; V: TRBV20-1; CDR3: CSARPGQARGGGYTF
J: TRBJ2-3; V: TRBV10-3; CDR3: CAIAEASGGTDTQYF
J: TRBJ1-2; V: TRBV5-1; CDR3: CASSLSLSVRGYTF
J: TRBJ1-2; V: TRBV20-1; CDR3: CSAKKANYGYTF
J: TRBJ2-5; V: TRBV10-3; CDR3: CAISDPRAVQETQYF
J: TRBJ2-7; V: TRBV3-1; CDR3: CASSQEHPSLSYEQYF